Each of the 6 T cell receptor beta chains below was sequenced from the same sample in a study of T cell responses to AZD1222 COVID-19 vaccine. TCRdb keeps only in-frame clones here, not all; method: immunoSEQ multiplex PCR. The sample contains roughly 80,000 clones, approximately 88% of which appear only once. Sequences were derived from peripheral blood, sampled 28 days after the second AZD1222 dose. The receptors stem from an adult who received the AZD1222 COVID-19 vaccine.

This clone was detected only once. The chain links TRBV19 to TRBJ2-2; D gene unclear. Germline V gene lookup returns CDR1 LNHDA and CDR2 SQIVND (reference sequence). Trimming took 3 bases from V and 6 from J, leaving 5 bases between them. This CDR3 has 12 residues. The CDR3 reads CASSMRPGELFF. CDR3 coding DNA: TGTGCCAGTAGTATGCGCCCCGGGGAGCTGTTTTTT.

V is TRBV6-5 and J is TRBJ1-2; possible D gene TRBD1, 5 bases. Germline V gene lookup returns CDR1 MNHEY and CDR2 SVGAGI. The CDR3 contains 11 residues. Trimming took 6 bases from V and 8 from J, leaving 10 bases between them. The CDR3 region has the DNA TGTGCCAGCAGCTCGGGGGGGGGCTACACCTTC. Translating gives CASSSGGGYTF.

This chain uses TRBV6-5 with TRBJ1-2, with 12 bases matching TRBD1. The CDR3 extends over 15 amino acids. Germline CDR1 reads MNHEY; CDR2 reads SVGAGI. Germline trimming cut 2 bases from V and 4 bases from J; bases unmatched to any gene: 2. CDR3 in DNA: TGTGCCAGCAGTTACGGGGGACAGGGGGCCTATGGCTACACCTTC. Amino acids: CASSYGGQGAYGYTF.

This chain joins TRBV7-8 and TRBJ2-2; no reliable D call. Looked up from germline, CDR1 is SGHVS and CDR2 is FQNEAQ. V gave up 2 bases and J gave up 1 base, with 5 bases separating them. The CDR3 loop spans 14 amino acids. The DNA of the CDR3 is TGTGCCAGCAGCTTATCGGGGAACACCGGGGAGCTGTTTTTT. This encodes CASSLSGNTGELFF. Together with reference TRBV7-8 and TRBJ2-2, the CDR3 gives the full variable domain: GAGVSQSPRYKVAKRGQDVALRCDPISGHVSLFWYQQALGQGPEFLTYFQNEAQLDKSGLPSDRFFAERPEGSVSTLKIQRTQQEDSAVYLCASSLSGNTGELFFGEGSRLTVL.

V and J are TRBV28 and TRBJ2-5; 10 bases fit TRBD2. The V gene's germline CDR1 is MDHEN and CDR2 SYDVKM. V lost 3 bases to trimming and J lost 3 bases; unmatched junction nucleotides: 4. CDR3 length equals 15 residues. CDR3 residues: CASSFGLAGEETQYF. Here the CDR3 DNA reads TGTGCCAGCAGTTTTGGCCTAGCGGGGGAAGAGACCCAGTACTTC.

The chain employs TRBV6-5 and TRBJ2-7; D possibly matches TRBD1 or TRBD2 (5 bases each). The CDR3 runs 13 residues. Germline CDR1 and CDR2: MNHEY and SVGAGI. V lost 7 bases to trimming and J lost 5 bases, with 15 bases between them. The CDR3 DNA follows: TGTGCCAGCAAGGAACTAGGGGTGAACGAGCAGTACTTC. It translates to CASKELGVNEQYF.